This T cell receptor (beta chain) was observed in a study of T-cell reconstitution after alpha-beta-depleted transplantation in children. Preparation of the TCRbeta library involved a method that used unique molecular identifiers. From the PCR reads, TCRdb called clonotypes with MiXCR, one entry per CDR3 protein. The table records a few hundred thousand distinct CDR3 sequences, around 13% of them present only once. This CDR3 has 14 residues. Germline assignment: CDR1 SGHRS and CDR2 YFSETQ. Deletions cut 1 base from V and 2 bases from J, with 10 bases between. The TCR sequence derives from a human donor who donated a stem cell graft to a child with combined immunodeficiency. The chain uses TRBV5-1 and TRBJ2-7; D is undetermined. The specimen was PBMCs from the stem cell graft donor, collected from the stem cell graft. The CDR3 protein is CASSLRSLTYEQYF. DNA for the CDR3: TGCGCCAGCAGCTTGCGGAGCCTCACCTACGAGCAGTACTTC.